This T cell receptor (beta chain) comes out of a study of blood T cell repertoires in COVID-19 (TCRdb year 2020). Looking at the study overall: Samples from collaborators originated in the United States, Italy and Spain and spanned both the acute and convalescent phases of COVID-19. The material from the prospective study consisted of cDNA or gDNA derived from T cells, B-cell-depleted T cells, or PBMCs. The repertoires were released in a freely available public database meant as a resource for research on the immune response to SARS-CoV-2. The dataset comprised deeply sampled blood TCRbeta repertoires from subjects exposed to, actively infected with, or recovered from COVID-19. Where available, HLA class I and class II types were obtained from metadata supplied by the sample provider rather than from assay-based typing. Samples were obtained from the ongoing ImmuneRACE study (first 160 participants) and from about 1,300 subjects provided by 6 global collaborators. Sample metadata almost always included a de-identified subject ID, COVID-19 status, age in years and sex. Broader findings and caveats from the paper: The quantity of clinical and demographic metadata differed by source and by participant and was supplied without curation.

TCRbeta CDR3 regions were amplified from genomic DNA using the immunoSEQ Assay, a bias-controlled multiplex PCR. Processing in the source paper ran as follows. The number of nucleated cells in each sample was estimated by amplification of reference gene primers within the assay. To quantify the absolute abundance of each unique TCRbeta CDR3 rearrangement, sequence reads were collapsed and filtered. For each sample, productive Simpson clonality was calculated by taking the square root of Simpson's diversity index across productive rearrangements. Held by TCRdb, this immuneACCESS table contains in-frame sequences only and omits some clones. Under half of the omission traces to an unresolved V gene where checked; the cause of the rest is unknown. V and J calls and clone size come straight from that table; D and trimming were deduced from the DNA. The sample records about 220,000 clones, 88% of which are singletons. Roughly 2.7% of the sample belongs to the ten largest clones.

A word on this clone: Its antigen is currently not known. It has no much larger one-base neighbor in the sample; base qualities were not kept.

In the prospective study, participants were roughly 18 to 100 years old, resided in about two dozen geographic areas of the United States, and were enrolled through a virtual design. In the prospective study, cohorts were assigned on the basis of participant-reported clinical history obtained from a screening survey and a study questionnaire. Recovered participants in ImmuneRACE Cohort 3 were defined as having two consecutive negative NP/OP PCR tests, clearance from a healthcare professional, or resolution of symptoms. Each participant in the prospective study had whole blood, serum and a nasopharyngeal or oropharyngeal swab collected by mobile phlebotomists. Additional blood draws and questionnaires over an approximately two-month period could optionally be provided by prospective study participants. Before DNA extraction, prospective study blood samples were shipped either frozen or at room temperature.

From the germline V gene, CDR1 is SGHDT and CDR2 is YYEEEE. Including cysteine and phenylalanine, the CDR3 has 15 amino acids. Of all the DNA, just the CDR3 is kept, 45 bases in frame from base 1. Deletion took 4 bases off V and 0 bases off J, with a span of 11 bases between the germline ends. Source material: PBMCs or T cells enriched from blood (not recorded which). Here the chain combines TRBV5-6 and TRBJ1-5; confidence is insufficient to name the D gene. The origin of this receptor is a woman aged 25 to 39 who had recovered from COVID-19. The nucleotide sequence is given as TGTGCCAGCAGCACCGCGGGCGATAGCAATCAGCCCCAGCATTTT. Protein translation: CASSTAGDSNQPQHF.